These T cell receptor beta chains were read from a single sample in a study of identifying expanded T cells in peripheral blood. The data were produced by immunoSEQ multiplex PCR, yet TCRdb's version contains in-frame clones alone and is incomplete. The repertoire holds about 97,000 clones, with about 87% as singletons. Specimen: blood. Receptor source: a person aged 18 to 70 in good health. Both conserved end residues are part of each CDR3. The order of the fields is J gene, V gene, D gene, clone size, CDR3 DNA, CDR3 protein. D genes are given only for firm matches. Size is stated for part of the rows, as once, few or many counts, or as a class when the clone is expanded.

j_gene: TRBJ2-1
v_gene: TRBV19
d_gene: TRBD2
abundance: -
CDR3nt: TGTGCCAGTACCCTGTCGGGAGGGCAGTTTCGGGACAATGAGCAGTTCTTC
CDR3aa: CASTLSGGQFRDNEQFF

j_gene: TRBJ1-1
v_gene: TRBV7-9
d_gene: -
abundance: -
CDR3nt: TGTGCCAGCAGCTCCCCCCGTGGCAGGGTGGGGACTGAAGCTTTCTTT
CDR3aa: CASSSPRGRVGTEAFF

j_gene: TRBJ1-2
v_gene: TRBV7-9
d_gene: -
abundance: -
CDR3nt: TGTGCCAGCAGCCCTCCGGGGGAATCATATGGCTACACCTTC
CDR3aa: CASSPPGESYGYTF

j_gene: TRBJ2-7
v_gene: TRBV30
d_gene: -
abundance: -
CDR3nt: TGTGCCTGGGGACCGATATCCTACGAGCAGTACTTC
CDR3aa: CAWGPISYEQYF

j_gene: TRBJ1-3
v_gene: TRBV28
d_gene: -
abundance: -
CDR3nt: TGTGCCAGCAGTTTGACAGATTCTTCCTCTGGAAACACCATATATTTT
CDR3aa: CASSLTDSSSGNTIYF

j_gene: TRBJ1-5
v_gene: TRBV6-1
d_gene: -
abundance: -
CDR3nt: TGTGCCAGCAGTGAAGTCAGTAGCAATCAGCCCCAGCATTTT
CDR3aa: CASSEVSSNQPQHF

j_gene: TRBJ1-3
v_gene: TRBV27
d_gene: -
abundance: -
CDR3nt: TGTGCCAGCAGGGCCCTAGGTGGAAACACCATATATTTT
CDR3aa: CASRALGGNTIYF

j_gene: TRBJ1-2
v_gene: TRBV6-5
d_gene: -
abundance: -
CDR3nt: TGTGCCAGCAGTCGCGGGACGAATTTCGACTATGGCTACACCTTC
CDR3aa: CASSRGTNFDYGYTF

j_gene: TRBJ2-6
v_gene: TRBV7-6
d_gene: -
abundance: -
CDR3nt: TGTGCCAGCAGCTTTGACGATCTGGCTGGGGCCAACGTCCTGACTTTC
CDR3aa: CASSFDDLAGANVLTF

j_gene: TRBJ2-7
v_gene: TRBV11-1
d_gene: -
abundance: -
CDR3nt: TGTGCCAGCAGCTTAATAGCGCCAAACTACGAGCAGTACTTC
CDR3aa: CASSLIAPNYEQYF

j_gene: TRBJ2-2
v_gene: TRBV18
d_gene: -
abundance: -
CDR3nt: TGTGCCAGCTCACCAGGGGAGAACACCGGGGAGCTGTTTTTT
CDR3aa: CASSPGENTGELFF

j_gene: TRBJ2-7
v_gene: TRBV15
d_gene: -
abundance: -
CDR3nt: TGTGCCACCAGCAGAGATCATGGGGCAGGGGCGGCCTACGAGCAGTACTTC
CDR3aa: CATSRDHGAGAAYEQYF

j_gene: TRBJ2-1
v_gene: TRBV4-3
d_gene: -
abundance: -
CDR3nt: TGCGCCAGCAGCCCCCTGGGGGGCAATGAGCAGTTCTTC
CDR3aa: CASSPLGGNEQFF

j_gene: TRBJ2-4
v_gene: TRBV5-4
d_gene: -
abundance: -
CDR3nt: TGTGCCAGCAGCTCGGGGGCGGCCAAAAACATTCAGTACTTC
CDR3aa: CASSSGAAKNIQYF

j_gene: TRBJ2-5
v_gene: TRBV5-1
d_gene: TRBD1
abundance: -
CDR3nt: TGCGCCAGCAGCCGACAGGGTGGCCAAGAGACCCAGTACTTC
CDR3aa: CASSRQGGQETQYF

j_gene: TRBJ2-5
v_gene: TRBV27
d_gene: -
abundance: -
CDR3nt: TGTGCCAGCAGTGGAGGCCCCGGGACCCAGTACTTC
CDR3aa: CASSGGPGTQYF

j_gene: TRBJ1-1
v_gene: TRBV14
d_gene: -
abundance: -
CDR3nt: TGTGCCAGCAGCCGAGGAGACTCCTACACTGAAGCTTTCTTT
CDR3aa: CASSRGDSYTEAFF

j_gene: TRBJ1-1
v_gene: TRBV6-6
d_gene: -
abundance: -
CDR3nt: TGTGCCAGCTGGAGAATAGGGCAGAACACTGAAGCTTTCTTT
CDR3aa: CASWRIGQNTEAFF

j_gene: TRBJ2-5
v_gene: TRBV10-3
d_gene: TRBD1
abundance: -
CDR3nt: TGTGCCATCAGTGAGTCTCGGGACAGGGAGACCCAGTACTTC
CDR3aa: CAISESRDRETQYF

j_gene: TRBJ2-3
v_gene: TRBV7-6
d_gene: -
abundance: -
CDR3nt: TGTGCCAGCAGCTTAGAAGTGGATACGCAGTATTTT
CDR3aa: CASSLEVDTQYF

j_gene: TRBJ1-6
v_gene: TRBV21-1
d_gene: -
abundance: -
CDR3nt: TGTGCCAGCAGCGAGCAGAATTCACCCCTCCACTTT
CDR3aa: CASSEQNSPLHF

j_gene: TRBJ1-1
v_gene: TRBV10-3
d_gene: -
abundance: once
CDR3nt: TGTGCCGTGGGACGGGGAGATATGAACACTGAAGCTTTCTTT
CDR3aa: CAVGRGDMNTEAFF